This record looks at one T cell receptor (beta chain) sequence and its context. What it binds is unknown. The sample holds other DNA sequences that translate to the same CDR3. The PCR ran on 60 Vbeta and 13 Jbeta primers. TCRdb's table, derived via immunoSEQ multiplex PCR, lists solely in-frame clones and lacks some. The sample records around 120,000 clones, approximately 80% being singletons. The germline V gene has CDR1 SGHAT and CDR2 FQDESV (reference sequence). The CDR3 consists of 15 residues. V lost 6 bases and J 6 bases, leaving 15 bases between the germline ends. The sample is drawn from a study of cytomegalovirus exposure and HLA in healthy donors. Whole-study results and caveats: Across donors, sequencing depth was assumed by presence/absence analyses to be roughly uniform. Per published accounts, TCR beta sequences correctly predicted the HLA-A and HLA-B alleles of most subjects. Some segments of the V type, notably TRBV6-2 and TRBV6-3, were excluded as indistinguishable.

The TCR originated in a man aged 50 to 59 in good health and CMV-seropositive. The sequencing input was PBMCs. The rearrangement joins TRBV11-1 to TRBJ1-6, with D unclear. The CDR3 DNA follows: TGTGCCAGCAGGACCTGGAGGGAGCCTAATTCACCCCTCCACTTT. Its translation: CASRTWREPNSPLHF.